This T cell receptor beta chain was profiled in a study of blood T cell repertoires in COVID-19 (dated by TCRdb to about 2020). A note on the overall study: The collaborator samples originated in the United States, Italy and Spain and spanned the acute and convalescent phases of COVID-19. The samples were drawn from two sources: the first 160 participants of the ongoing ImmuneRACE study, and 1,200 or so subjects contributed by 6 global collaborators. HLA class I and class II types, where available, came from metadata supplied by the sample provider rather than from assay-based typing. The repertoires were made available in a free public database intended to serve as a resource for research on the immune response to SARS-CoV-2. Subjects who had been exposed to COVID-19, were actively infected with it, or had recovered from it provided the deeply sampled blood TCRbeta repertoires that made up the dataset. Sample metadata almost always included a de-identified subject ID, COVID-19 status, age in years and sex. The prospective study material was composed of cDNA or gDNA derived from T cells, B-cell-depleted T cells, or PBMCs. Overall study results and their limits: Clinical and demographic metadata were provided uncurated, with the amount varying by source and participant.

Turning to this clone: What antigen it recognizes has not been identified. No quality values exist for individual bases; no much larger clone is one base distant.

TCRbeta CDR3 regions were amplified from genomic DNA using the immunoSEQ Assay, a bias-controlled multiplex PCR. The paper's processing steps were these. Nucleated cell counts per sample were estimated from amplification of reference gene primers within the assay. Sequence reads were collapsed and filtered to measure the absolute abundance of every unique TCRbeta CDR3 rearrangement. Productive Simpson clonality was computed per sample as the square root of Simpson's diversity index over productive rearrangements. The immuneACCESS repertoire file appears here via TCRdb, limited to in-frame rearrangements. These files lack a portion of the clones; in checked studies, under half of the deficit traces to unresolved V genes, and the cause of the others is not known. V and J calls and clone size are those listed in that table; D and trimming were worked out from the DNA. In all, the sample holds more than 85,000 clones, and about 89% of those were seen once. The ten most abundant clones make up about 3.4% of the sample.

At the junction V is shortened by 7 bases and J by 7 bases; bases outside the gene matches: 13. CDR1 and CDR2, looked up from the germline V gene, are MNHGY and SVAAGI. Its CDR3 holds 15 amino acids, cysteine through phenylalanine. Only the CDR3 DNA stays, 45 bases, in frame from base 1. Each collaborating institution followed its own protocols to collect whole blood in K2EDTA tubes. For TCRbeta analysis, collaborators shipped samples as frozen whole blood, isolated PBMCs, or DNA extracted from either of those sample types. The sequenced material came from peripheral blood. The chain is assembled from TRBV6-9 and TRBJ1-3; 7 middle bases align to TRBD1. The TCR comes from a woman aged 70 to 79 with acute or convalescent COVID-19. CDR3 reads: CASIPGTDEWNTIYF. The DNA sequence reads TGTGCCAGCATTCCCGGGACAGATGAATGGAACACCATATATTTT.